The sequence of this T cell receptor beta chain was determined in a study of tumor and adjacent non-tumor tissue in lung cancer. The library came from three nested PCR rounds adapted from ARM-PCR protocols. TCRdb re-called the multiplex PCR reads with MiXCR, one entry per CDR3 protein. The table shows 65,000 to 80,000 distinct CDR3 sequences, with approximately 73% occurring only once. This clonotype was observed many times. The template was RNA from unsorted bulk tissue. Chemotherapy-naive patients with new lung cancer underwent thoracic surgery in China, August–late 2014. Germline V gives CDR1 WNHNN, CDR2 SYGVQD (reference sequence). The V segment lost 4 bases and the J segment 2 bases; nucleotides outside the gene matches: 9. This CDR3 is built from 16 residues.

The sequenced sample consisted of lung tumor tissue. The gene calls are TRBV10-1 and TRBJ2-7, with 9 positions matching TRBD1. The sequence was obtained from a man between 60 and 75 years old with non-small cell lung cancer. CDR3 protein: CASSGGPGQGTYEQYF. As DNA, the CDR3 is TGCGCCAGCAGTGGGGGTCCGGGACAGGGAACCTACGAGCAGTACTTC.